The rows below give T cell receptor beta chains drawn from one sample of a study of CD8+CD57+ T cells in acquired aplastic anemia. TCRdb ran MiXCR on the reads and lists one entry per CDR3 protein. This repertoire shows 150,000 to 200,000 distinct CDR3 sequences, more than 45% found once; its top ten account for roughly 2.8%. Sequencing used sorted CD4+, CD8+, or CD8+CD57+ T cells (not recorded which) from PBMCs. Receptors were obtained from a human donor with aplastic anemia. Each CDR3 is given with its conserved first and last residue. The order of the fields is CDR3 protein, CDR3 DNA, clone size, V gene, D gene, J gene. D genes are given only for firm matches. Not all rows give a size; the values are once, few, many and, for expanded clones, a class.

CDR3aa: CASSLEEAYEQYF
CDR3nt: TGTGCCAGCAGTTTAGAGGAAGCCTACGAGCAGTACTTC
abundance: .
v_gene: TRBV12-3/TRBV12-4
d_gene: .
j_gene: TRBJ2-7

CDR3aa: CSVGGGFNSPLHF
CDR3nt: TGCAGCGTTGGGGGGGGATTCAATTCACCCCTCCACTTT
abundance: .
v_gene: TRBV29-1
d_gene: .
j_gene: TRBJ1-6

CDR3aa: CASTTAGGSYNEQFF
CDR3nt: TGTGCCAGCACCACAGCGGGAGGCTCCTACAATGAGCAGTTCTTC
abundance: many
v_gene: TRBV12-3/TRBV12-4
d_gene: TRBD2
j_gene: TRBJ2-1

CDR3aa: CASSLPGSNEQFF
CDR3nt: TGTGCCAGCAGCTTACCAGGGTCCAATGAGCAGTTCTTC
abundance: .
v_gene: TRBV7-3
d_gene: .
j_gene: TRBJ2-1

CDR3aa: CASSGTRGGGDTQYF
CDR3nt: TGTGCCAGCAGTGGGACTCGAGGCGGGGGAGATACGCAGTATTTT
abundance: many
v_gene: TRBV6-4
d_gene: TRBD2
j_gene: TRBJ2-3

CDR3aa: CASSLDGSPLHF
CDR3nt: TGCGCCAGCAGCTTGGACGGTTCACCCCTCCACTTT
abundance: many
v_gene: TRBV5-1
d_gene: .
j_gene: TRBJ1-6

CDR3aa: CASSMGQAYEQYF
CDR3nt: TGTGCCAGCTCAATGGGACAGGCCTACGAGCAGTACTTC
abundance: many
v_gene: TRBV6-1
d_gene: TRBD1
j_gene: TRBJ2-7

CDR3aa: CASSPRPGTGRDTQYF
CDR3nt: TGTGCCAGCAGCCCTCGTCCCGGGACAGGGAGAGATACGCAGTATTTT
abundance: many
v_gene: TRBV9
d_gene: TRBD1
j_gene: TRBJ2-3

CDR3aa: CASSDGRGTYEQYF
CDR3nt: TGCGCCAGCAGTGACGGGAGGGGGACCTACGAGCAGTACTTC
abundance: many
v_gene: TRBV10-2
d_gene: TRBD2
j_gene: TRBJ2-7

CDR3aa: CAIRDDRWVDNEQFF
CDR3nt: TGTGCCATCAGGGATGACAGGTGGGTTGACAATGAGCAGTTCTTC
abundance: .
v_gene: TRBV10-3
d_gene: .
j_gene: TRBJ2-1

CDR3aa: CATSRQDNTEAFF
CDR3nt: TGTGCCACCAGTCGGCAGGACAACACTGAAGCTTTCTTT
abundance: once
v_gene: TRBV15
d_gene: .
j_gene: TRBJ1-1

CDR3aa: CASSLASGLSSYEQYF
CDR3nt: TGTGCCAGCAGCTTAGCCTCCGGGCTGAGCTCCTACGAGCAGTACTTC
abundance: many
v_gene: TRBV7-6
d_gene: .
j_gene: TRBJ2-7

CDR3aa: CATSDAATNYGYTF
CDR3nt: TGTGCCACCAGTGATGCCGCCACTAACTATGGCTACACCTTC
abundance: few
v_gene: TRBV24-1
d_gene: .
j_gene: TRBJ1-2

CDR3aa: CASSTTGFTEAFF
CDR3nt: TGTGCCAGCAGCACGACAGGGTTCACTGAAGCTTTCTTT
abundance: few
v_gene: TRBV7-9
d_gene: TRBD1
j_gene: TRBJ1-1

CDR3aa: CASSEARTGRYYEQYF
CDR3nt: TGTGCCAGCAGTGAAGCCCGGACAGGGCGCTACTACGAGCAGTACTTC
abundance: many
v_gene: TRBV2
d_gene: TRBD1
j_gene: TRBJ2-7

CDR3aa: CSAEPALDEKLFF
CDR3nt: TGCAGTGCTGAACCGGCTCTTGACGAAAAACTGTTTTTT
abundance: many
v_gene: TRBV20-1
d_gene: .
j_gene: TRBJ1-4

CDR3aa: CASSAGVGSGIPDTQYF
CDR3nt: TGTGCCAGCAGCGCTGGGGTGGGTAGCGGAATTCCAGATACGCAGTATTTT
abundance: .
v_gene: TRBV6-4
d_gene: .
j_gene: TRBJ2-3

CDR3aa: CSARDGRSDQPQHF
CDR3nt: TGCAGTGCTAGAGACGGCCGCAGCGATCAGCCCCAGCATTTT
abundance: .
v_gene: TRBV20-1
d_gene: .
j_gene: TRBJ1-5

CDR3aa: CASSFIGAGGITDTQYF
CDR3nt: TGTGCCAGCAGTTTTATCGGGGCGGGCGGGATTACAGATACGCAGTATTTT
abundance: many
v_gene: TRBV12-3/TRBV12-4
d_gene: .
j_gene: TRBJ2-3

CDR3aa: CASSDASVSQPQHF
CDR3nt: TGTGCCAGCAGTGACGCCTCCGTGAGTCAGCCCCAGCATTTT
abundance: many
v_gene: TRBV25-1
d_gene: .
j_gene: TRBJ1-5

CDR3aa: CATSGLVDRAVGYTF
CDR3nt: TGTGCCACCAGCGGCCTCGTCGACAGGGCCGTTGGCTACACCTTC
abundance: .
v_gene: TRBV15
d_gene: TRBD1
j_gene: TRBJ1-2

CDR3aa: CASSRTSGEQETQYF
CDR3nt: TGTGCCAGCAGCCGGACTAGCGGGGAACAAGAGACCCAGTACTTC
abundance: .
v_gene: TRBV11-2
d_gene: TRBD2
j_gene: TRBJ2-5

CDR3aa: CAIGSLAGGDNEQFF
CDR3nt: TGTGCCATCGGTTCACTAGCGGGAGGGGACAATGAGCAGTTCTTC
abundance: .
v_gene: TRBV10-3
d_gene: TRBD2
j_gene: TRBJ2-1

CDR3aa: CSANPRVVNTEAFF
CDR3nt: TGCAGTGCCAATCCCCGGGTGGTGAACACTGAAGCTTTCTTT
abundance: .
v_gene: TRBV20-1
d_gene: .
j_gene: TRBJ1-1

CDR3aa: CASSYVGASKNYGYTF
CDR3nt: TGTGCCAGCAGTTACGTCGGGGCCTCTAAAAACTATGGCTACACCTTC
abundance: many
v_gene: TRBV6-5
d_gene: .
j_gene: TRBJ1-2

CDR3aa: CASSSDRYNEQFF
CDR3nt: TGTGCCAGCAGCTCGGACAGATACAATGAGCAGTTCTTC
abundance: few
v_gene: TRBV7-9
d_gene: .
j_gene: TRBJ2-1

CDR3aa: CASSSLRVVNEQYF
CDR3nt: TGTGCCAGCAGTTCGCTCAGGGTCGTAAACGAGCAGTACTTC
abundance: .
v_gene: TRBV27
d_gene: .
j_gene: TRBJ2-7

CDR3aa: CAISEKGGWAMNTEAFF
CDR3nt: TGTGCCATCAGTGAGAAGGGGGGATGGGCTATGAACACTGAAGCTTTCTTT
abundance: .
v_gene: TRBV10-3
d_gene: .
j_gene: TRBJ1-1

CDR3aa: CASSLGQASTEAFF
CDR3nt: TGTGCCAGCAGCTTAGGACAGGCAAGCACTGAAGCTTTCTTT
abundance: many
v_gene: TRBV7-9
d_gene: .
j_gene: TRBJ1-1

CDR3aa: CASKAGRQETQYF
CDR3nt: TGTGCCAGCAAGGCGGGGCGACAAGAGACCCAGTACTTC
abundance: few
v_gene: TRBV2
d_gene: .
j_gene: TRBJ2-5

CDR3aa: CATSRGTGGLSTDTQYF
CDR3nt: TGTGCCACCAGCAGAGGAACAGGAGGGCTAAGCACAGATACGCAGTATTTT
abundance: many
v_gene: TRBV15
d_gene: .
j_gene: TRBJ2-3

CDR3aa: CASSVGGGEQPQHF
CDR3nt: TGTGCCAGCAGCGTAGGAGGGGGGGAACAGCCCCAGCATTTT
abundance: many
v_gene: TRBV9
d_gene: .
j_gene: TRBJ1-5

CDR3aa: CASRDQEASYGYTF
CDR3nt: TGCGCCAGCAGGGATCAGGAGGCGTCCTATGGCTACACCTTC
abundance: many
v_gene: TRBV5-1
d_gene: .
j_gene: TRBJ1-2

CDR3aa: CASSQDTQPQHF
CDR3nt: TGCGCCAGCAGCCAAGACACACAGCCCCAGCATTTT
abundance: once
v_gene: TRBV4-3
d_gene: .
j_gene: TRBJ1-5

CDR3aa: CASSLRGSNQPQHF
CDR3nt: TGTGCCAGCAGCTTACGAGGCAGCAATCAGCCCCAGCATTTT
abundance: many
v_gene: TRBV5-4
d_gene: .
j_gene: TRBJ1-5

CDR3aa: CASREGFGKLFF
CDR3nt: TGTGCCAGCAGGGAGGGTTTCGGGAAACTGTTTTTT
abundance: few
v_gene: TRBV28
d_gene: .
j_gene: TRBJ1-4

CDR3aa: CATSDSALGEQYF
CDR3nt: TGTGCCACCAGTGATTCGGCCTTGGGGGAGCAGTACTTC
abundance: .
v_gene: TRBV24-1
d_gene: .
j_gene: TRBJ2-7

CDR3aa: CASSSRDRNTEAFF
CDR3nt: TGTGCCAGCAGTTCCAGGGACAGAAACACTGAAGCTTTCTTT
abundance: .
v_gene: TRBV12-3/TRBV12-4
d_gene: TRBD1
j_gene: TRBJ1-1

CDR3aa: CASSAKAGFSAPNTGELFF
CDR3nt: TGTGCCAGCAGCGCAAAGGCAGGTTTTTCTGCTCCGAACACCGGGGAGCTGTTTTTT
abundance: .
v_gene: TRBV11-1
d_gene: .
j_gene: TRBJ2-2

CDR3aa: CASSYSKASRYGYTF
CDR3nt: TGTGCCAGCAGTTACTCGAAAGCTTCCCGCTATGGCTACACCTTC
abundance: many
v_gene: TRBV6-5
d_gene: .
j_gene: TRBJ1-2

CDR3aa: CATSQGNYGYTF
CDR3nt: TGTGCCACCAGTCAGGGTAACTATGGCTACACCTTC
abundance: .
v_gene: TRBV24-1
d_gene: .
j_gene: TRBJ1-2

CDR3aa: CASSVFEAFF
CDR3nt: TGTGCCAGCAGCGTCTTTGAAGCTTTCTTT
abundance: .
v_gene: TRBV7-6
d_gene: .
j_gene: TRBJ1-1

CDR3aa: CASRRGQTNSPLHF
CDR3nt: TGTGCCAGCAGGAGGGGACAGACTAATTCACCCCTCCACTTT
abundance: .
v_gene: TRBV2
d_gene: TRBD1
j_gene: TRBJ1-6

CDR3aa: CASSPSSLTGELFF
CDR3nt: TGTGCCAGCTCACCGTCTAGCCTCACCGGGGAGCTGTTTTTT
abundance: few
v_gene: TRBV18
d_gene: .
j_gene: TRBJ2-2

CDR3aa: CAWSVTVAGGSEQYF
CDR3nt: TGTGCCTGGAGTGTAACGGTAGCGGGAGGAAGCGAGCAGTACTTC
abundance: many
v_gene: TRBV30
d_gene: TRBD2
j_gene: TRBJ2-7

CDR3aa: CSAQGQGASGANVLTF
CDR3nt: TGCAGTGCTCAGGGACAGGGGGCTTCTGGGGCCAACGTCCTGACTTTC
abundance: .
v_gene: TRBV20-1
d_gene: TRBD1
j_gene: TRBJ2-6

CDR3aa: CSAIRLAGNTDTQYF
CDR3nt: TGCAGTGCAATTAGACTAGCTGGGAACACAGATACGCAGTATTTT
abundance: .
v_gene: TRBV20-1
d_gene: TRBD2
j_gene: TRBJ2-3

CDR3aa: CASSLGRGGRSNEQFF
CDR3nt: TGTGCCAGTAGTCTCGGACGGGGGGGCCGGTCCAATGAGCAGTTCTTC
abundance: .
v_gene: TRBV19
d_gene: TRBD2
j_gene: TRBJ2-1

CDR3aa: CASSLGPAGHYEQYF
CDR3nt: TGTGCCAGCAGTTTAGGGCCAGCGGGACACTACGAGCAGTACTTC
abundance: many
v_gene: TRBV12-3/TRBV12-4
d_gene: .
j_gene: TRBJ2-7

CDR3aa: CATSGPGQGHFF
CDR3nt: TGTGCCACCAGTGGCCCGGGACAGGGGCATTTCTTC
abundance: .
v_gene: TRBV24-1
d_gene: TRBD1
j_gene: TRBJ2-1

CDR3aa: CASSADLGFSEKLFF
CDR3nt: TGTGCCAGCAGCGCTGACCTGGGCTTCAGCGAAAAACTGTTTTTT
abundance: .
v_gene: TRBV9
d_gene: .
j_gene: TRBJ1-4

CDR3aa: CASSLGGRSYNEQFF
CDR3nt: TGTGCCAGCAGTTTAGGGGGGCGCTCCTACAATGAGCAGTTCTTC
abundance: .
v_gene: TRBV12-3/TRBV12-4
d_gene: .
j_gene: TRBJ2-1

CDR3aa: CASSLAYLRGTEAFF
CDR3nt: TGTGCCAGCAGCTTGGCTTACCTCAGGGGGACTGAAGCTTTCTTT
abundance: .
v_gene: TRBV5-4
d_gene: TRBD1
j_gene: TRBJ1-1

CDR3aa: CATSSRRDGDYEQYF
CDR3nt: TGTGCCACCAGCAGTCGACGGGACGGGGACTACGAGCAGTACTTC
abundance: .
v_gene: TRBV15
d_gene: .
j_gene: TRBJ2-7

CDR3aa: CSAREGRGNQPQHF
CDR3nt: TGCAGTGCTAGGGAGGGCAGGGGGAATCAGCCCCAGCATTTT
abundance: many
v_gene: TRBV20-1
d_gene: TRBD1
j_gene: TRBJ1-5

CDR3aa: CASSLEGDTGELFF
CDR3nt: TGTGCCAGCAGCTTAGAAGGGGACACCGGGGAGCTGTTTTTT
abundance: many
v_gene: TRBV7-9
d_gene: .
j_gene: TRBJ2-2

CDR3aa: CASSPTSGGMTDTQYF
CDR3nt: TGTGCCAGCAGCCCTACTAGCGGGGGGATGACAGATACGCAGTATTTT
abundance: .
v_gene: TRBV11-2
d_gene: TRBD2
j_gene: TRBJ2-3